The clone carrying this T cell receptor (beta chain) has only one observation. The data originate from a study of blood T cell repertoires in COVID-19. Assay used: immunoSEQ multiplex PCR; TCRdb lists only in-frame clones, some missing. The sample records roughly 39,000 clones, about 86% being singletons. This clonotype was sampled from a man aged 45-65 years in a cohort sampled during active COVID-19. The sequenced sample was peripheral blood.

CDR3 in amino acids: CASSPPPLAADTQYF. CDR3 DNA sequence: TGTGCCAGCAGCCCGCCCCCTCTAGCCGCAGATACGCAGTATTTT. The chain is built from TRBV7-2 and TRBJ2-3, with a tentative D call TRBD2 (5 bases). V shed 5 bases and J shed 4 bases, with 16 bases lying between them. In germline, CDR1 is SGHTA, CDR2 FQGNSA. The CDR3 runs 15 residues.